This TCR beta chain was recorded in a study of T cell responses to AZD1222 COVID-19 vaccine. Clones were sequenced by immunoSEQ multiplex PCR, and TCRdb holds only the in-frame ones, with some missing. The sample records some 120,000 clones, 80% to 90% being singletons. Germline V CDR1 and CDR2: MNHEY, SVGEGT. Trimming stripped 5 bases from V and 1 base from J, with 17 bases between. The CDR3 has 17 amino acids. The sample in question was peripheral blood, obtained on day 0 of AZD1222 vaccination. The sequence was collected from an adult in good health. This chain links TRBV6-2 or TRBV6-3 with TRBJ2-2; unclear D gene. CDR3 sequence reads: CASSPIDTILNTGELFF. The CDR3 DNA sequence: TGTGCCAGCAGTCCGATCGACACCATTTTGAACACCGGGGAGCTGTTTTTT.